Here is one TCR beta chain with its context. What it recognizes is unknown. The TCRbeta library was prepared with unique molecular identifiers. TCRdb independently ran MiXCR on the PCR reads; one entry per CDR3 protein. The top ten clones hold under 30% of a sample with some 440,000 distinct CDR3 sequences, around 15% of them seen once. This sample is drawn from a study of T-cell reconstitution after alpha-beta-depleted transplantation in children. Study observations and caveats: There were some patients whose high TCRbeta diversity at day 60 came from surviving recipient T cells and thymic progenitors. T-cell numbers and diversity one year post-transplant derived largely from freshly generated T cells. The origin of alpha-beta T cells about two months after transplant was reportedly several hundred expanded graft clones.

Germline CDR1 DFQATT, CDR2 SNEGSKA (reference sequence). This CDR3 region has 16 residues. Deletions cut 1 base from V and 6 bases from J, with 21 bases between. The clonotype was recovered from a boy less than two years old who had a stem cell transplant for Wiskott-Aldrich syndrome, so the T cells may come from the graft donor. The chain combines TRBV20-1 with TRBJ1-2; a weak D match, TRBD1 (6 bases). Sample: PBMCs, mostly from graft donor cells, taken 360 days after TCRalphabeta/CD19-depleted stem cell transplant. CDR3 amino acids: CSARAPTGNGGNGYTF. CDR3 DNA sequence: TGCAGTGCTAGAGCTCCAACAGGGAACGGAGGAAATGGCTACACCTTC.